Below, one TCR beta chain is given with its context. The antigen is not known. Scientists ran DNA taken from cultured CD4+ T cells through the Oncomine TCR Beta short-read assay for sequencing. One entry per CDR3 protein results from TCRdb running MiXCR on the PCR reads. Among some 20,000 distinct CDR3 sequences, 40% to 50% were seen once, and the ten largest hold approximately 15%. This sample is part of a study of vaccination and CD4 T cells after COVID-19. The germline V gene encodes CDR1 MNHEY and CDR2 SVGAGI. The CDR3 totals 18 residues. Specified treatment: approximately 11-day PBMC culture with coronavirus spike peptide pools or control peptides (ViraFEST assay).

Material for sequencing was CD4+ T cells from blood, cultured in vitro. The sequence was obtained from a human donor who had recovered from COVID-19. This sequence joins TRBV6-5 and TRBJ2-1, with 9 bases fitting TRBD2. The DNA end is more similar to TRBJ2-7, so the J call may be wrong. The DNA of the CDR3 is TGTGCCAGCAGTTACTCGGGGCCCCACCGCGGGGGGGGGAACGAGCAGTACTTC. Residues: CASSYSGPHRGGGNEQYF.